This T cell receptor (beta chain) is drawn from a study of T cells in localized non-small cell lung cancer. Study-level results: Blood T cell density predicted longer survival; adjacent-lung clonality, shorter. Across samples, adjacent lung featured a median roughly 50 of the top 100 tumor clones. The greatest T cell clonality was found in uninvolved adjacent lung (higher than in tumor). Because only a single region of the tumor was sequenced, heterogeneity remains possible.

For this clone: Its antigen is as yet unknown.

Generated by immunoSEQ multiplex PCR, the TCRdb table keeps only in-frame clones and is missing some. The sample consists of about 24,000 clones, less than 90% of them appearing once. There are 15 residues in the CDR3. J was trimmed by 6 bases and V by 2 bases; bases with no gene match: 1. Germline V CDR1 and CDR2: SGDLS, YYNGEE. This receptor was taken from a male donor at least 60 years old with stage I squamous cell lung carcinoma. The source material was peripheral blood, sampled before any cancer treatment. The chain has TRBV9 and TRBJ2-1, with 14 bases lining up with TRBD2. CDR3 loop: CASSVTSGRANEQFF. DNA of the CDR3: TGTGCCAGCAGCGTGACTAGCGGGAGGGCCAATGAGCAGTTCTTC. The complete variable domain, with remaining parts taken from reference TRBV9 and TRBJ2-1, reads DSGVTQTPKHLITATGQRVTLRCSPRSGDLSVYWYQQSLDQGLQFLIQYYNGEERAKGNILERFSAQQFPDLHSELNLSSLELGDSALYFCASSVTSGRANEQFFGPGTRLTVL.